Listed here are 13 T cell receptor beta chains from one sample, sequenced in a study of OX40 agonist ivuxolimab in advanced cancers. Assay: immunoSEQ multiplex PCR; the TCRdb copy retains only in-frame clones and omits some. In the table there are about 51,000 clones, 80% to 85% of which are singletons. Sequenced here: CD4+ or CD8+ T cells sorted from blood, sampled in a trial of the OX40 agonist ivuxolimab. The source of these receptors is an adult with an advanced solid tumor such as melanoma, head and neck, liver or kidney cancer.

J is TRBJ1-6 and V is TRBV5-5, with 8 positions matching TRBD1. Germline CDR1 SGHKS, CDR2 YYEKEE (reference sequence). V lost 7 bases to trimming and J lost 7 bases; unmatched junction nucleotides: 1. There are 12 residues in the CDR3. The CDR3 protein is CASRTGNSPLHF. DNA of the CDR3: TGTGCCAGCCGGACAGGGAATTCACCCCTCCACTTT. Supplemented by reference TRBV5-5 and TRBJ1-6, the full variable domain reads DAGVTQSPTHLIKTRGQQVTLRCSPISGHKSVSWYQQVLGQGPQFIFQYYEKEERGRGNFPDRFSARQFPNYSSELNVNALLLGDSALYLCASRTGNSPLHFGNGTRLTVT.

The chain joins TRBV6-5 to TRBJ2-7; TRBD1 matches at 7 bases. J gave up 6 bases and V 4 bases, and 12 bases lay outside the gene matches. This CDR3 contains 15 residues. From germline, CDR1 is MNHEY and CDR2 SVGAGI. The CDR3 loop is CASSSLERGRAEQYF. The CDR3 nucleotides read TGTGCCAGCAGTTCCCTAGAGAGGGGGCGAGCCGAGCAGTACTTC.

The V and J genes are TRBV7-9 and TRBJ2-1; D is unresolved. The CDR3 covers 13 residues. CDR1 and CDR2 from the germline V gene are SEHNR and FQNEAQ (reference sequence). V was pared by 1 base and J by 0 bases, with 1 base between. The CDR3 reads CASSLVSYNEQFF. The CDR3 bases are TGTGCCAGCAGCTTAGTCTCCTACAATGAGCAGTTCTTC.

The V gene is TRBV5-1, the J gene TRBJ1-6, with D possibly being TRBD1 (5 bases). CDR1 SGHRS and CDR2 YFSETQ come from the germline V gene. The ends were cut back, 0 bases at V and 5 bases at J, with 18 bases in the middle. The CDR3 is 18 amino acids. CDR3 coding DNA: TGCGCCAGCAGCTTGGGAGCCATTGGGGCCCGAGATAATTCACCCCTCCACTTT. Protein sequence: CASSLGAIGARDNSPLHF.

This chain joins TRBV7-3 and TRBJ2-1; 9 nucleotides align to TRBD1. V lost 5 bases and J lost 9; bases outside the gene matches: 8. In germline, CDR1 is SGHTA, CDR2 FQGTGA. The CDR3 has 14 residues. The CDR3 is CASSPMGTGIEQFF. The CDR3 nucleotides read TGTGCCAGCAGCCCTATGGGGACAGGGATTGAGCAGTTCTTC. Full variable domain (missing parts from reference TRBV7-3 and TRBJ2-1): GAGVSQTPSNKVTEKGKYVELRCDPISGHTALYWYRQSLGQGPEFLIYFQGTGAADDSGLPNDRFFAVRPEGSVSTLKIQRTERGDSAVYLCASSPMGTGIEQFFGPGTRLTVL.

V and J are TRBV14 and TRBJ1-4; D is ambiguous. V was pared by 1 base and J by 7 bases, with 16 bases between. Per the germline V gene, CDR1 is SGHDN and CDR2 is FVKESK. The length of the CDR3 is 16 residues. The chain's CDR3 is CASSQVDPNFREKLFF. CDR3 coding DNA: TGTGCCAGCAGCCAAGTAGACCCAAATTTCCGTGAAAAACTGTTTTTT.

V is TRBV18 and J is TRBJ2-2; 7 positions match TRBD1. Germline CDR1 and CDR2: KGHSH and LQKENI. With 4 bases clipped from V and 2 bases from J, the junction kept 7 bases outside the gene matches. CDR3 length: 16 residues. DNA for the CDR3: TGTGCCAGCTCACTCACAGGGGTTCAAAACACCGGGGAGCTGTTTTTT. Encoded protein: CASSLTGVQNTGELFF.

CDR3 in DNA: TGTGCCAGCAGTACCGGGACAGGGGACCTCTATGGCTACACCTTC. Its translation is CASSTGTGDLYGYTF. This sequence joins TRBV2 and TRBJ1-2; 10 bases align to TRBD1. This CDR3 has 15 amino acids. V lost 5 bases, J lost 4 bases, and 7 bases stayed unmatched. The V gene's germline CDR1 is SNHLY and CDR2 FYNNEI. The full variable domain, its missing parts supplied by reference TRBV2 and TRBJ1-2, is EPEVTQTPSHQVTQMGQEVILRCVPISNHLYFYWYRQILGQKVEFLVSFYNNEISEKSEIFDDQFSVERPDGSNFTLKIRSTKLEDSAMYFCASSTGTGDLYGYTFGSGTRLTVV.

Only a few counts were recorded for this clone. This chain joins TRBV19 and TRBJ1-5; D ambiguous. Trimming stripped 7 bases from V and 1 base from J, with 11 bases between. The CDR3 is 14 residues long. The germline gives CDR1 LNHDA, CDR2 SQIVND (reference sequence). CDR3 in DNA: TGTGCCAGTAACACCGGAGGAAGCAATCAGCCCCAGCATTTT. This encodes CASNTGGSNQPQHF.

This clone was detected only a few times. The J gene is TRBJ2-5, the V gene TRBV10-3, with 8 positions matching TRBD2. V shed 0 bases and J 2 bases; nucleotides not matched to a gene: 2. Germline V lookup: CDR1 ENHRY, CDR2 SYGVKD. This CDR3 region has 15 residues. CDR3 coding DNA: TGTGCCATCAGTGAGTCTACTAGCGGACAAGAGACCCAGTACTTC. It yields the protein CAISESTSGQETQYF.

The chain has TRBV5-4 and TRBJ1-2; TRBD1 matches 9 bases. With V trimmed by 4 bases and J by 1 base, 11 bases remained unmatched. Per germline, CDR1 SGHNT and CDR2 YYREEE (reference sequence). The CDR3 is made up of 17 amino acids. CDR3 coding DNA: TGTGCCAGCAGCCCGGACCGTCGGACAGGGGTTAACTATGGCTACACCTTC. The encoded protein is CASSPDRRTGVNYGYTF. The full variable domain, its missing parts supplied by reference TRBV5-4 and TRBJ1-2, is ETGVTQSPTHLIKTRGQQVTLRCSSQSGHNTVSWYQQALGQGPQFIFQYYREEENGRGNFPPRFSGLQFPNYSSELNVNALELDDSALYLCASSPDRRTGVNYGYTFGSGTRLTVV.

CDR3 DNA: TGCGCCAGCAGCCAAGGATCCCAGAACGGCTACGAGCAGTACTTC. This translates into CASSQGSQNGYEQYF. This chain links TRBV4-3 with TRBJ2-7; D is undetermined. Looked up from germline, CDR1 is LGHNA and CDR2 is YSLEER. The CDR3 extends over 15 amino acids. V lost 1 base to trimming and J lost 3 bases, with 13 bases between them.

The chain employs TRBV4-2 and TRBJ1-6; weak D call: TRBD1 (6 bases). Trimming shortened V by 1 base and J by 6 bases, and 13 bases separated the two germline ends. Germline V gene lookup returns CDR1 LGHNA and CDR2 YNFKEQ. The CDR3 runs to 16 residues. CDR3 sequence (DNA): TGTGCCAGCAGCCAAGGGATTTCGGGGGCTAATTCACCCCTCCACTTT. As protein: CASSQGISGANSPLHF.